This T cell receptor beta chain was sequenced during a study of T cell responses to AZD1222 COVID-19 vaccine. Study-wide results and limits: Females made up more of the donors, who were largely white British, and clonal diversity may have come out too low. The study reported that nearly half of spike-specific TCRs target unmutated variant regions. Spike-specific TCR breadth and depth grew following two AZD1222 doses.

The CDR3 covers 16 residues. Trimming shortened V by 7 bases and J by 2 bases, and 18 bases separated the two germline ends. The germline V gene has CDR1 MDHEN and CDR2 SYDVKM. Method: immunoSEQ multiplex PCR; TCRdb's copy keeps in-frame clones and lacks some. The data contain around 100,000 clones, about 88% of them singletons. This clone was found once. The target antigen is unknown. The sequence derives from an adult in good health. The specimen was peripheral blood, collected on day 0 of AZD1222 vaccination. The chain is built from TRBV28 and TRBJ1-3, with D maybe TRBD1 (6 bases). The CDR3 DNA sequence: TGTGCCAGCACCCTAGGACAGTCTTTGGCTGGAAACACCATATATTTT. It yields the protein CASTLGQSLAGNTIYF.